A single sample gave rise to the 29 T cell receptor beta chains below, sequenced in a study of radiation and T cells in renal cell carcinoma. Indicated time point: baseline pretreatment blood. Treatment defined: 15 Gy SBRT to primary tumor, nephrectomy 4 weeks later. The data were produced by immunoSEQ multiplex PCR, yet TCRdb's version contains in-frame clones alone and is incomplete. Of about 150,000 clones in the sample, about 87% were seen once. The sample was blood, taken from a patient whose treatment included radiotherapy and nephrectomy. The receptors come from a woman aged 70-85 years with renal cell carcinoma.

The chain uses TRBV6-5 and TRBJ1-5; unclear D gene. Trimming stripped 8 bases from V and 0 bases from J, with 5 bases between. This CDR3 has 12 amino acids. In germline, CDR1 is MNHEY, CDR2 SVGAGI. CDR3 sequence: CASGFSNQPQHF. CDR3 nucleotides: TGTGCCAGCGGATTTAGCAATCAGCCCCAGCATTTT.

The chain links TRBV6-5 to TRBJ2-1; perhaps TRBD2 as D (7 bases). The CDR3 is 16 amino acids. Germline V gene sequence: CDR1 MNHEY, CDR2 SVGAGI. Trimming took 2 bases from V and 1 from J, leaving 12 bases between them. CDR3 coding DNA: TGTGCCAGCAGTTACGGGGGGGCAGGGTCCTACAATGAGCAGTTCTTC. As protein: CASSYGGAGSYNEQFF.

V usage is TRBV6-5 and J usage is TRBJ1-2; a weak D match, TRBD1 (5 bases). This CDR3 is 15 amino acids long. Germline loops: CDR1 MNHEY, CDR2 SVGAGI. Trimming left V 4 bases short and J 4 bases short, with 16 bases between. The CDR3 DNA reads TGTGCCAGCAGTTCCGGGGGTTCCAGTATCTATGGCTACACCTTC. Residues: CASSSGGSSIYGYTF.

The chain uses TRBV4-3 and TRBJ1-2; D is unclear. Germline V gene sequence: CDR1 LGHNA, CDR2 YSLEER. This CDR3 contains 15 residues. V dropped 0 bases and J dropped 4 bases, with 12 bases sitting between them. The CDR3 nucleotides are TGCGCCAGCAGCCAAGATCCGGCGGGGAGCTATGGCTACACCTTC. It codes for CASSQDPAGSYGYTF.

V is TRBV19 and J is TRBJ2-5, with 7 positions matching TRBD1. Germline V gene data show CDR1 as LNHDA and CDR2 as SQIVND (reference sequence). Trimming cost V 7 bases and J 2 bases; bases outside gene matches: 4. The CDR3 spans 13 residues. The CDR3 region is CASKGTVQETQYF. CDR3 sequence (DNA): TGTGCCAGTAAGGGGACAGTGCAAGAGACCCAGTACTTC.

This clone was found a few times. This chain joins TRBV28 and TRBJ1-5; D unclear. CDR1 is MDHEN, CDR2 SYDVKM, per germline. The V gene lost 5 bases and the J gene lost 1 base, with 15 bases spanning the gap. The CDR3 spans 16 residues. CDR3 in DNA: TGTGCCAGCAGTCCCAGTCGTGTCTTGAGCAATCAGCCCCAGCATTTT. This codes for CASSPSRVLSNQPQHF.

V usage is TRBV30 and J usage is TRBJ2-5; D is ambiguous. TRBJ2-7 matches the DNA end more closely, so the J call is doubtful. Germline values: CDR1 GTSNPN, CDR2 SVGIG (reference sequence). This CDR3 region has 12 residues. The CDR3 reads CAWSASSYEQYF. DNA of the CDR3: TGTGCCTGGAGTGCCAGCTCCTACGAGCAGTACTTC.

This clone was counted only a few times. V gene TRBV9 combines with J gene TRBJ2-4; 7 bases map to TRBD2. CDR3 length: 14 amino acids. V lost 0 bases to trimming and J lost 7 bases; unmatched junction nucleotides: 4. Germline loops: CDR1 SGDLS, CDR2 YYNGEE. The DNA of the CDR3 is TGTGCCAGCAGCGTAGGGCGGGGGTCCAACATTCAGTACTTC. Translated, it gives CASSVGRGSNIQYF.

V usage is TRBV19 and J usage is TRBJ1-6, with D maybe TRBD1 (6 bases). The CDR3 spans 14 residues. With 8 bases removed from V and 3 bases from J, the gap between germline ends came to 11 bases. Germline CDR1 reads LNHDA; CDR2 reads SQIVND (reference sequence). This CDR3 is CASSRTDYNSPLHF. Here the CDR3 DNA reads TGTGCCAGTTCTCGGACAGACTATAATTCACCCCTCCACTTT.

V is TRBV7-2 and J is TRBJ1-6, with 10 bases aligning to TRBD1. The CDR3 covers 16 residues. Trimming at V came to 3 bases and at J to 9 bases, leaving 8 bases not matched to a gene. From germline, CDR1 is SGHTA and CDR2 FQGNSA. The CDR3 here is CASSFRDRGKGSPLHF. The CDR3 DNA reads as TGTGCCAGCAGCTTTAGGGACAGGGGAAAGGGTTCACCCCTCCACTTT.

V is TRBV7-3 and J is TRBJ2-2; D is possibly TRBD2 (5 bases). Germline lookup yields CDR1 SGHTA and CDR2 FQGTGA. Deletions cut 1 base from V and 1 base from J, with 7 bases between. The CDR3 is 15 residues long. The DNA of the CDR3 is TGTGCCAGCAGCTTAAGGGGAGAGAACACCGGGGAGCTGTTTTTT. Protein product: CASSLRGENTGELFF.

The chain is built from TRBV27 and TRBJ2-2; D might be TRBD1 (6 bases). V lost 5 bases and J 0 bases, leaving 10 bases between the germline ends. The CDR3 covers 15 residues. Germline CDR1 is MNHEY and CDR2 is SMNVEV (reference sequence). The CDR3 reads CASSPTGTNTGELFF. The CDR3 bases are TGTGCCAGCAGTCCTACAGGGACGAACACCGGGGAGCTGTTTTTT.

This clone was counted a few times. This chain joins TRBV2 and TRBJ1-5; D is undetermined. V gave up 4 bases and J gave up 4 bases, with 5 bases separating them. The germline V gene has CDR1 SNHLY and CDR2 FYNNEI. The CDR3 runs 12 residues. CDR3: CASSAPNQPQHF. The DNA of the CDR3 is TGTGCCAGCAGTGCCCCAAATCAGCCCCAGCATTTT.

The V and J genes are TRBV19 and TRBJ1-5, with 9 positions matching TRBD1. The CDR3 extends over 17 amino acids. Germline V gene data show CDR1 as LNHDA and CDR2 as SQIVND (reference sequence). Trimming cost V 5 bases and J 4 bases; bases outside gene matches: 12. The CDR3 loop reads CASSPTGTGNWNQPQHF. The CDR3 coding sequence is TGTGCCAGTAGTCCAACCGGGACAGGGAATTGGAATCAGCCCCAGCATTTT.

V gene TRBV21-1 combines with J gene TRBJ1-1; the table's D call of TRBD1 was not tested on the DNA. TRBV21-1 is reported as a pseudogene. The CDR3 sequence is 14 residues long. CDR3 loop: CASSRLRGNAEAFF. CDR3 sequence (DNA): TGTGCCAGCAGCCGACTAAGGGGGAACGCTGAAGCTTTCTTT.

CDR3 in amino acids: CASSRTDRGQEQYF. In DNA, the CDR3 is TGTGCCAGCAGCCGCACGGACAGGGGGCAGGAGCAGTACTTC. V and J are TRBV7-3 and TRBJ2-7; 11 bases fit TRBD1. The J segment lost 7 bases and the V segment lost 5 bases, leaving 7 bases of the junction unmatched. Germline V CDR1 and CDR2: SGHTA, FQGTGA. The CDR3 runs to 14 residues.

The chain recombines TRBV4-3 with TRBJ1-1; D call uncertain. V was clipped by 1 base and J by 6 bases, with 6 bases between them. This CDR3 is 12 amino acids long. CDR1 and CDR2 from the germline V gene are LGHNA and YSLEER. The CDR3 loop reads CASSQARSEAFF. CDR3 coding DNA: TGCGCCAGCAGCCAAGCGAGGTCTGAAGCTTTCTTT.

The V call is TRBV10-1, the J call TRBJ1-6; 8 nucleotides match TRBD1. Germline V gene lookup returns CDR1 WNHNN and CDR2 SYGVQD (reference sequence). The CDR3 consists of 15 residues. The ends lost 2 bases at V and 8 bases at J; junction bases unmatched: 5. CDR3 DNA sequence: TGCGCCAGCAGTGAGCCAGGACAGGGAGATTCACCCCTCCACTTT. Encoded protein: CASSEPGQGDSPLHF.

The V call is TRBV6-5, the J call TRBJ2-7, with 11 bases aligning to TRBD1. Germline lookup yields CDR1 MNHEY and CDR2 SVGAGI. The CDR3 covers 16 residues. Trimming at V came to 4 bases and at J to 0 bases, leaving 5 bases not matched to a gene. Here the CDR3 reads CASSWAGTGGSYEQYF. In nucleotides, the CDR3 is TGTGCCAGCAGTTGGGCCGGGACAGGGGGCTCCTACGAGCAGTACTTC.

This sequence joins TRBV4-3 and TRBJ2-5; D might be TRBD2 (6 bases). Germline CDR1 LGHNA, CDR2 YSLEER. V was cut by 0 bases and J by 9 bases, with 8 bases left in between. This CDR3 contains 12 residues. CDR3 sequence: CASSQDWGAQYF. The DNA of the CDR3 is TGCGCCAGCAGCCAAGATTGGGGGGCCCAGTACTTC.

The CDR3 spells CAWSPRRGDYGYTF. The CDR3 DNA is TGTGCCTGGAGCCCAAGGAGGGGCGACTATGGCTACACCTTC. V usage is TRBV30 and J usage is TRBJ1-2; tentative D call: TRBD1 (5 bases). V gave up 3 bases and J gave up 3 bases, with 14 bases separating them. CDR3 length: 14 residues. Germline V CDR1 and CDR2: GTSNPN, SVGIG (reference sequence).

This chain connects TRBV19 to TRBJ2-3; 11 bases line up with TRBD2. Germline-derived CDR1 and CDR2 are LNHDA and SQIVND (reference sequence). V lost 5 bases to trimming and J lost 6 bases; unmatched junction nucleotides: 7. The CDR3 contains 15 residues. As DNA, the CDR3 is TGTGCCAGTAGTGAACTAGCGGGGGCGAGGGATACGCAGTATTTT. This translates into CASSELAGARDTQYF.

The gene calls are TRBV6-5 and TRBJ1-6; the D is unclear. The length of the CDR3 is 14 residues. V lost 2 bases and J 8 bases, leaving 10 bases between the germline ends. The V gene's germline CDR1 is MNHEY and CDR2 SVGAGI. In DNA form, the CDR3 reads TGTGCCAGCAGTTACACGGGCGTCGATTCACCCCTCCACTTT. This encodes CASSYTGVDSPLHF.

The V and J genes are TRBV5-1 and TRBJ2-5; D not certain. This CDR3 is 13 amino acids long. The germline CDR1 and CDR2 sequences are SGHRS and YFSETQ. The V end was cut by 4 bases, the J end by 1 base, with 8 bases between. CDR3 in DNA: TGCGCCAGCAGCCTGGGCTCCCAAGAGACCCAGTACTTC. This encodes CASSLGSQETQYF.

This chain connects TRBV19 to TRBJ2-3; 7 bases map to TRBD1. The CDR3 consists of 14 residues. Trimming took 6 bases from V and 6 from J; bases not matched to a gene: 9. The germline V gene has CDR1 LNHDA and CDR2 SQIVND (reference sequence). CDR3 in amino acids: CASSLDRRRDTQYF. In DNA, the CDR3 is TGTGCCAGTAGCCTGGACAGGCGAAGGGATACGCAGTATTTT.

The gene calls are TRBV30 and TRBJ2-7; the D gene is possibly TRBD1 (6 bases). V dropped 2 bases and J dropped 6 bases, with 14 bases sitting between them. Germline CDR1 is GTSNPN and CDR2 is SVGIG (reference sequence). The CDR3 consists of 13 residues. As DNA, the CDR3 is TGTGCCTGGAGTTCCCTCGGCAGGGGCGAGCAGTACTTC. Its protein is CAWSSLGRGEQYF. Looking up the rest from reference TRBV30 and TRBJ2-7 gives the full variable domain: SQTIHQWPATLVQPVGSPLSLECTVEGTSNPNLYWYRQAAGRGLQLLFYSVGIGQISSEVPQNLSASRPQDRQFILSSKKLLLSDSGFYLCAWSSLGRGEQYFGPGTRLTVT.

This clone was observed a handful of times. V usage is TRBV7-2 and J usage is TRBJ1-1, with D perhaps TRBD1 (5 bases). Germline V gene data show CDR1 as SGHTA and CDR2 as FQGNSA. V was cut by 1 base and J by 1 base, with 7 bases left in between. The CDR3 loop spans 14 amino acids. CDR3 DNA: TGTGCCAGCAGCTTAGGGCAGGGGAACACTGAAGCTTTCTTT. As protein: CASSLGQGNTEAFF.

The V gene is TRBV7-9, the J gene TRBJ2-1, with 11 nucleotides matching TRBD2. CDR1 SEHNR and CDR2 FQNEAQ come from the germline V gene (reference sequence). CDR3 length: 15 residues. With V trimmed by 6 bases and J by 4 bases, 5 bases remained unmatched. The CDR3 DNA reads as TGTGCCAGCAGTTTGGGACTAGCGGTTTACAATGAGCAGTTCTTC. Amino acids: CASSLGLAVYNEQFF.

The chain uses TRBV5-1 and TRBJ2-3; D might be TRBD2 (5 bases). The CDR3 is 14 amino acids. Germline CDR1 is SGHRS and CDR2 is YFSETQ. The V and J ends lost 2 bases and 0 bases respectively, with 7 bases between them. CDR3 DNA: TGCGCCAGCAGCTTTCCGGGAAGCACAGATACGCAGTATTTT. Its translation: CASSFPGSTDTQYF.